These T cell receptor beta chains were read from a single sample in a study of cytomegalovirus exposure and HLA in healthy donors. Sequencing was performed with immunoSEQ multiplex PCR; in TCRdb, only in-frame clones are kept and a portion is missing. Among approximately 150,000 clones listed, about 74% were seen once. The sequencing input was PBMCs. The receptors come from a woman in her sixties or seventies in good health and CMV-seronegative. Each CDR3 is given with its conserved first and last residue. D genes are given only for firm matches. Not every row has a clone size; where given, it reads once, few, many or a size class.

d_call: -; clone_size: -; j_call: TRBJ1-3; v_call: TRBV5-6; cdr3_aa: CASSFGRAGNTIYF; cdr3_nt: TGTGCCAGCAGCTTTGGCAGGGCTGGAAACACCATATATTTT
d_call: -; clone_size: once; j_call: TRBJ2-7; v_call: TRBV6-1; cdr3_aa: CASSINRDTYEQYF; cdr3_nt: TGTGCCAGCAGTATTAACAGGGATACCTACGAGCAGTACTTC
d_call: -; clone_size: few; j_call: TRBJ2-7; v_call: TRBV1; cdr3_aa: CTSSQAGSSYEQYF; cdr3_nt: TGCACCAGCAGCCAAGCGGGGAGCTCCTACGAGCAGTACTTC
d_call: TRBD1; clone_size: -; j_call: TRBJ1-2; v_call: TRBV30; cdr3_aa: CAWTDRGKQGYTF; cdr3_nt: TGTGCCTGGACAGACAGGGGGAAGCAGGGCTACACCTTC
d_call: -; clone_size: -; j_call: TRBJ1-1; v_call: TRBV18; cdr3_aa: CASSPAEFASTEAFF; cdr3_nt: TGTGCCAGCTCACCGGCGGAATTCGCAAGCACTGAAGCTTTCTTT
d_call: TRBD1; clone_size: -; j_call: TRBJ2-2; v_call: TRBV5-4; cdr3_aa: CASSLRGTGLTGELFF; cdr3_nt: TGTGCCAGCAGCTTGAGGGGGACAGGGTTAACCGGGGAGCTGTTTTTT
d_call: TRBD2; clone_size: -; j_call: TRBJ2-3; v_call: TRBV10-3; cdr3_aa: CAISDSSGLALYTQYF; cdr3_nt: TGTGCCATCAGTGATTCTTCGGGACTAGCGTTGTATACGCAGTATTTT
d_call: -; clone_size: few; j_call: TRBJ2-5; v_call: TRBV7-7; cdr3_aa: CASSLVGQKETQYF; cdr3_nt: TGTGCTAGCAGCTTAGTGGGCCAGAAAGAGACCCAGTACTTC
d_call: TRBD1; clone_size: -; j_call: TRBJ2-5; v_call: TRBV5-1; cdr3_aa: CASSFGSRGETQYF; cdr3_nt: TGCGCCAGCAGCTTCGGTTCCAGGGGGGAGACCCAGTACTTC
d_call: TRBD2; clone_size: -; j_call: TRBJ2-1; v_call: TRBV19; cdr3_aa: CASTSGRALNEQFF; cdr3_nt: TGTGCCAGTACAAGCGGGAGGGCCCTAAATGAGCAGTTCTTC
d_call: -; clone_size: -; j_call: TRBJ2-1; v_call: TRBV7-3; cdr3_aa: CASSLFGGTYNEQFF; cdr3_nt: TGTGCCAGCAGCTTATTCGGAGGGACCTACAATGAGCAGTTCTTC
d_call: TRBD1; clone_size: few; j_call: TRBJ1-5; v_call: TRBV27; cdr3_aa: CASSSGQGVQPQHF; cdr3_nt: TGTGCCAGCAGTTCAGGACAGGGGGTTCAGCCCCAGCATTTT
d_call: -; clone_size: -; j_call: TRBJ1-2; v_call: TRBV23-1; cdr3_aa: CASSQPRGPYGYTF; cdr3_nt: TGCGCCAGCAGTCAACCCCGGGGTCCTTATGGCTACACCTTC
d_call: TRBD2; clone_size: few; j_call: TRBJ2-7; v_call: TRBV4-1; cdr3_aa: CASSFFAGGEQYF; cdr3_nt: TGCGCCAGCAGCTTCTTTGCGGGAGGCGAGCAGTACTTC
d_call: -; clone_size: -; j_call: TRBJ2-7; v_call: TRBV15; cdr3_aa: CATSREGAWDEQYF; cdr3_nt: TGTGCCACCAGCAGAGAGGGGGCGTGGGACGAGCAGTACTTC
d_call: -; clone_size: -; j_call: TRBJ2-3; v_call: TRBV18; cdr3_aa: CASSGDTLITDTQYF; cdr3_nt: TGTGCCAGCTCAGGGGACACCCTAATCACAGATACGCAGTATTTT
d_call: TRBD1; clone_size: -; j_call: TRBJ2-7; v_call: TRBV10-2; cdr3_aa: CASSRQGAFYEQYF; cdr3_nt: TGCGCCAGCAGCCGCCAGGGGGCTTTCTACGAGCAGTACTTC
d_call: TRBD1; clone_size: -; j_call: TRBJ1-2; v_call: TRBV4-2; cdr3_aa: CASSQGDRGGGYTF; cdr3_nt: TGTGCCAGCAGCCAAGGAGACAGGGGTGGTGGCTACACCTTC
d_call: TRBD1; clone_size: -; j_call: TRBJ1-2; v_call: TRBV7-3; cdr3_aa: CASSLTPQGASYGYTF; cdr3_nt: TGTGCCAGCAGCTTAACACCCCAGGGGGCCTCCTATGGCTACACCTTC
d_call: -; clone_size: once; j_call: TRBJ1-2; v_call: TRBV7-9; cdr3_aa: CASSLPTRGNYGYTF; cdr3_nt: TGTGCCAGCAGCCTGCCGACCAGGGGAAACTATGGCTACACCTTC
d_call: -; clone_size: -; j_call: TRBJ2-4; v_call: TRBV27; cdr3_aa: CASSTEGPKNIQYF; cdr3_nt: TGTGCCAGCAGCACCGAGGGCCCCAAAAACATTCAGTACTTC
d_call: TRBD1; clone_size: many; j_call: TRBJ1-5; v_call: TRBV19; cdr3_aa: CASHPGGYQPQHF; cdr3_nt: TGTGCCTCTCACCCAGGGGGCTATCAGCCCCAGCATTTT
d_call: TRBD1; clone_size: -; j_call: TRBJ2-5; v_call: TRBV14; cdr3_aa: CASSQVILRDRETQYF; cdr3_nt: TGTGCCAGCAGCCAAGTCATCCTCCGGGACAGAGAGACCCAGTACTTC
d_call: TRBD1; clone_size: -; j_call: TRBJ1-1; v_call: TRBV6-1; cdr3_aa: CASRTTGPNTEAFF; cdr3_nt: TGTGCCAGCAGAACGACAGGGCCGAACACTGAAGCTTTCTTT
d_call: TRBD2; clone_size: once; j_call: TRBJ2-5; v_call: TRBV5-1; cdr3_aa: CASRLSGTSQETQYF; cdr3_nt: TGCGCCAGCAGATTATCCGGGACTAGCCAAGAGACCCAGTACTTC
d_call: -; clone_size: -; j_call: TRBJ1-5; v_call: TRBV6-1; cdr3_aa: CASTSGHPKQPQHF; cdr3_nt: TGTGCCAGCACCTCGGGACACCCCAAGCAGCCCCAGCATTTT
d_call: -; clone_size: -; j_call: TRBJ2-2; v_call: TRBV7-6; cdr3_aa: CASSLALGVSTGELFF; cdr3_nt: TGTGCCAGCAGCTTAGCGTTAGGGGTTTCCACCGGGGAGCTGTTTTTT
d_call: -; clone_size: -; j_call: TRBJ1-5; v_call: TRBV5-1; cdr3_aa: CASSLEGGSNQPQHF; cdr3_nt: TGCGCCAGCAGCTTGGAGGGAGGTAGCAATCAGCCCCAGCATTTT
d_call: -; clone_size: -; j_call: TRBJ1-1; v_call: TRBV5-1; cdr3_aa: CARPLNGENTEAFF; cdr3_nt: TGCGCCCGACCCCTCAACGGAGAGAACACTGAAGCTTTCTTT
d_call: -; clone_size: -; j_call: TRBJ2-3; v_call: TRBV7-9; cdr3_aa: CASSPGVSTDTQYF; cdr3_nt: TGTGCCAGCAGCCCAGGGGTTAGCACAGATACGCAGTATTTT
d_call: -; clone_size: once; j_call: TRBJ2-3; v_call: TRBV9; cdr3_aa: CASSAGVLGGTDTQYF; cdr3_nt: TGTGCCAGCAGCGCAGGGGTCCTCGGGGGCACAGATACGCAGTATTTT
d_call: -; clone_size: -; j_call: TRBJ2-7; v_call: TRBV28; cdr3_aa: CASGTGRGVYEQYF; cdr3_nt: TGTGCCAGCGGGACGGGCAGGGGGGTCTACGAGCAGTACTTC
d_call: -; clone_size: -; j_call: TRBJ1-5; v_call: TRBV18; cdr3_aa: CASSQGRGGDQPQHF; cdr3_nt: TGTGCCAGCTCGCAGGGCAGGGGAGGGGATCAGCCCCAGCATTTT
d_call: TRBD1; clone_size: few; j_call: TRBJ1-5; v_call: TRBV2; cdr3_aa: CASGTDSNQPQHF; cdr3_nt: TGTGCCAGCGGGACAGATAGCAATCAGCCCCAGCATTTT
d_call: TRBD1; clone_size: -; j_call: TRBJ1-1; v_call: TRBV4-1; cdr3_aa: CASSYLTGGVTEAFF; cdr3_nt: TGCGCCAGCAGCTACTTGACAGGGGGGGTTACTGAAGCTTTCTTT
d_call: TRBD1; clone_size: -; j_call: TRBJ2-7; v_call: TRBV29-1; cdr3_aa: CSVTGTVTYEQYF; cdr3_nt: TGCAGCGTTACCGGGACAGTTACCTACGAGCAGTACTTC
d_call: TRBD2; clone_size: -; j_call: TRBJ2-1; v_call: TRBV27; cdr3_aa: CASSREGFSGTSSYNEQFF; cdr3_nt: TGTGCCAGCAGCCGGGAGGGGTTTAGCGGGACGAGCTCCTACAATGAGCAGTTCTTC
d_call: -; clone_size: -; j_call: TRBJ2-7; v_call: TRBV25-1; cdr3_aa: CASSDASGRSSYEQYF; cdr3_nt: TGTGCCAGCAGTGATGCCAGTGGCAGAAGCTCCTACGAGCAGTACTTC
d_call: -; clone_size: -; j_call: TRBJ2-2; v_call: TRBV7-6; cdr3_aa: CASSLRDLSTGELFF; cdr3_nt: TGTGCCAGCAGCTTAAGGGACTTATCTACCGGGGAGCTGTTTTTT
d_call: -; clone_size: -; j_call: TRBJ2-1; v_call: TRBV11-1; cdr3_aa: CASSSQLGGQFF; cdr3_nt: TGTGCCAGCAGCTCCCAGTTGGGGGGGCAGTTCTTC
d_call: TRBD2; clone_size: once; j_call: TRBJ2-5; v_call: TRBV19; cdr3_aa: CASSIEGSGRARETQYF; cdr3_nt: TGTGCCAGTAGTATAGAAGGTAGCGGGAGGGCCCGGGAGACCCAGTACTTC
d_call: -; clone_size: few; j_call: TRBJ1-4; v_call: TRBV7-3; cdr3_aa: CASSLTRDEKLFF; cdr3_nt: TGTGCCAGCAGCTTAACCAGGGATGAAAAACTGTTTTTT
d_call: -; clone_size: once; j_call: TRBJ2-2; v_call: TRBV5-1; cdr3_aa: CASRTWQGNTGELFF; cdr3_nt: TGCGCCAGCAGAACCTGGCAGGGAAACACCGGGGAGCTGTTTTTT
d_call: -; clone_size: -; j_call: TRBJ2-2; v_call: TRBV5-1; cdr3_aa: CASSRGGTENTGELFF; cdr3_nt: TGCGCCAGCAGCCGTGGGGGGACCGAGAACACCGGGGAGCTGTTTTTT
d_call: -; clone_size: -; j_call: TRBJ2-5; v_call: TRBV27; cdr3_aa: CASGPFGESGETQYF; cdr3_nt: TGTGCCAGTGGACCCTTTGGGGAGAGCGGGGAGACCCAGTACTTC
d_call: TRBD1; clone_size: -; j_call: TRBJ2-7; v_call: TRBV7-2; cdr3_aa: CASSLGGQIYEQYF; cdr3_nt: TGTGCCAGCAGCTTAGGGGGACAGATCTACGAGCAGTACTTC
d_call: -; clone_size: once; j_call: TRBJ2-5; v_call: TRBV15; cdr3_aa: CATSRDRGAETQYF; cdr3_nt: TGTGCCACCAGCAGAGATAGAGGCGCAGAGACCCAGTACTTC
d_call: -; clone_size: few; j_call: TRBJ1-2; v_call: TRBV7-2; cdr3_aa: CASSAELRVGYTF; cdr3_nt: TGTGCCAGCAGCGCCGAACTCAGGGTGGGCTACACCTTC
d_call: TRBD2; clone_size: few; j_call: TRBJ2-1; v_call: TRBV7-7; cdr3_aa: CASSFGGSNEQFF; cdr3_nt: TGTGCCAGCAGCTTCGGCGGGAGCAATGAGCAGTTCTTC
d_call: -; clone_size: -; j_call: TRBJ2-5; v_call: TRBV11-1; cdr3_aa: CASSPGQFQETQYF; cdr3_nt: TGTGCCAGCAGCCCTGGACAGTTTCAAGAGACCCAGTACTTC
d_call: -; clone_size: -; j_call: TRBJ2-3; v_call: TRBV2; cdr3_aa: CASSPRSGASTDTQYF; cdr3_nt: TGTGCCAGCAGTCCCAGGAGCGGAGCTAGCACAGATACGCAGTATTTT
d_call: -; clone_size: -; j_call: TRBJ1-5; v_call: TRBV19; cdr3_aa: CASSIDGRRHQPQHF; cdr3_nt: TGTGCCAGTAGTATAGATGGCCGAAGACACCAGCCCCAGCATTTT
d_call: TRBD2; clone_size: few; j_call: TRBJ2-1; v_call: TRBV5-1; cdr3_aa: CASSPLAGGSNEQFF; cdr3_nt: TGCGCCAGCAGCCCTCTAGCGGGAGGTTCCAATGAGCAGTTCTTC
d_call: TRBD2; clone_size: -; j_call: TRBJ2-2; v_call: TRBV23-1; cdr3_aa: CARGGLGTGELFF; cdr3_nt: TGCGCCCGCGGGGGGTTGGGGACCGGGGAGCTGTTTTTT
d_call: -; clone_size: -; j_call: TRBJ1-1; v_call: TRBV5-6; cdr3_aa: CASSKEQRWSGWGTEAFF; cdr3_nt: TGTGCCAGCAGCAAGGAACAAAGATGGTCGGGGTGGGGCACTGAAGCTTTCTTT
d_call: -; clone_size: -; j_call: TRBJ2-3; v_call: TRBV18; cdr3_aa: CASSPIDSSSTDTQYF; cdr3_nt: TGTGCCAGCTCACCAATCGACAGCTCTAGCACAGATACGCAGTATTTT
d_call: TRBD2; clone_size: -; j_call: TRBJ2-1; v_call: TRBV27; cdr3_aa: CASSFGLAGINEQFF; cdr3_nt: TGTGCCAGCAGTTTCGGGCTAGCGGGGATCAATGAGCAGTTCTTC
d_call: -; clone_size: -; j_call: TRBJ2-5; v_call: TRBV7-9; cdr3_aa: CASSWAGSQETQYF; cdr3_nt: TGTGCCAGCAGCTGGGCAGGTAGTCAAGAGACCCAGTACTTC
d_call: TRBD1; clone_size: -; j_call: TRBJ1-3; v_call: TRBV27; cdr3_aa: CASSPTGPLGNTIYF; cdr3_nt: TGTGCCAGCAGTCCGACAGGGCCGTTAGGGAACACCATATATTTT
d_call: TRBD2; clone_size: -; j_call: TRBJ2-5; v_call: TRBV10-3; cdr3_aa: CAIKRLAQETQYF; cdr3_nt: TGTGCCATCAAAAGACTAGCCCAAGAGACCCAGTACTTC